These T cell receptor beta chains were read from a single sample in a study of glioma-infiltrating T cells after dendritic cell vaccination. Clones were read by immunoSEQ multiplex PCR, and TCRdb kept only the in-frame ones, dropping some. This table has about 82,000 clones, roughly 90% appearing once. This specimen was blood, taken before dendritic cell vaccination. The receptors originated from a human donor with glioblastoma. The CDR3 runs from the conserved cysteine through the conserved F or W. The order of the fields is clone size, J gene, D gene, V gene, CDR3 protein, CDR3 DNA. D genes are given only for firm matches. Clone size is not always given. Where it is, it says once, few, many or a class for expanded clones.

clone size: NA; J gene: TRBJ2-5; D gene: NA; V gene: TRBV5-1; CDR3 protein: CASTPTSAIGETQYF; CDR3 DNA: TGCGCCAGCACCCCAACGAGTGCAATTGGAGAGACCCAGTACTTC
clone size: NA; J gene: TRBJ2-1; D gene: TRBD2; V gene: TRBV18; CDR3 protein: CASSPRSGGDEQFF; CDR3 DNA: TGTGCCAGCTCACCAAGGTCTGGGGGGGATGAGCAGTTCTTC
clone size: NA; J gene: TRBJ1-4; D gene: NA; V gene: TRBV7-9; CDR3 protein: CASRLGAGATNEKLFF; CDR3 DNA: TGTGCCAGCAGGTTGGGGGCGGGGGCAACTAATGAAAAACTGTTTTTT
clone size: NA; J gene: TRBJ1-5; D gene: NA; V gene: TRBV6-5; CDR3 protein: CASSYGEWQPQHF; CDR3 DNA: TGTGCCAGCAGTTACGGAGAATGGCAGCCCCAGCATTTT
clone size: NA; J gene: TRBJ1-3; D gene: NA; V gene: TRBV25-1; CDR3 protein: CASSGPVGDTIYF; CDR3 DNA: TGTGCCAGCAGTGGTCCCGTCGGGGACACCATATATTTT
clone size: NA; J gene: TRBJ2-3; D gene: TRBD2; V gene: TRBV5-6; CDR3 protein: CASQRDYNTDTQYF; CDR3 DNA: TGTGCCAGTCAGCGGGACTATAACACAGATACGCAGTATTTT
clone size: NA; J gene: TRBJ1-6; D gene: NA; V gene: TRBV11-2; CDR3 protein: CASSLGRSGESYNSPLHF; CDR3 DNA: TGTGCCAGCAGCTTAGGTCGGTCAGGGGAGAGCTATAATTCACCCCTCCACTTT
clone size: NA; J gene: TRBJ1-5; D gene: NA; V gene: TRBV6-5; CDR3 protein: CASSRQYSNQPQHF; CDR3 DNA: TGTGCCAGCAGCCGCCAGTATAGCAATCAGCCCCAGCATTTT
clone size: NA; J gene: TRBJ1-5; D gene: NA; V gene: TRBV18; CDR3 protein: CASSPSRASNQPQHF; CDR3 DNA: TGTGCCAGCTCACCATCGCGGGCTAGCAATCAGCCCCAGCATTTT
clone size: NA; J gene: TRBJ1-5; D gene: NA; V gene: TRBV5-4; CDR3 protein: CASSPEGGQPQHF; CDR3 DNA: TGTGCCAGCAGCCCCGAAGGGGGTCAGCCCCAGCATTTT
clone size: NA; J gene: TRBJ2-7; D gene: NA; V gene: TRBV29-1; CDR3 protein: CSVEADSRVQYF; CDR3 DNA: TGCAGCGTTGAAGCCGATTCTCGCGTGCAGTACTTC
clone size: NA; J gene: TRBJ2-1; D gene: TRBD1; V gene: TRBV2; CDR3 protein: CASSPDRAYNEQFF; CDR3 DNA: TGTGCCAGCAGTCCCGACAGGGCCTACAATGAGCAGTTCTTC
clone size: NA; J gene: TRBJ2-2; D gene: TRBD2; V gene: TRBV4-1; CDR3 protein: CASSQAVTSGSGGELFF; CDR3 DNA: TGCGCCAGCAGCCAAGCGGTGACTAGCGGGAGTGGCGGGGAGCTGTTTTTT
clone size: NA; J gene: TRBJ2-5; D gene: NA; V gene: TRBV4-1; CDR3 protein: CASSTGQFNRETQYF; CDR3 DNA: TGCGCCAGCAGTACAGGACAGTTTAACAGGGAGACCCAGTACTTC
clone size: few; J gene: TRBJ1-1; D gene: NA; V gene: TRBV29-1; CDR3 protein: CSVEDRRPQGRARVFF; CDR3 DNA: TGCAGCGTTGAAGACCGGCGACCACAGGGAAGGGCCCGTGTTTTCTTT
clone size: NA; J gene: TRBJ1-6; D gene: NA; V gene: TRBV5-1; CDR3 protein: CASSLNGGNSPLHF; CDR3 DNA: TGCGCCAGCAGCTTGAACGGGGGTAATTCACCCCTCCACTTT